This TCR beta chain was profiled in a study of T cell responses to AZD1222 COVID-19 vaccine. CDR1 is MNHEY and CDR2 is SVGAGI in the germline V gene. This CDR3 has 14 amino acids. V was shortened by 7 bases and J by 0 bases, with 12 bases between the two germline ends. As concerns this clone: Its antigen remains unknown.

Using immunoSEQ multiplex PCR, the repertoire was profiled, and TCRdb retains in-frame clones only, with some absent. Here the sample spans tens of thousands of clones, roughly 87% being singletons. General study points: Close to half of spike-specific TCRs reportedly recognize unmutated variant regions.

The J gene is TRBJ1-2, the V gene TRBV6-5; weak D call: TRBD1 (6 bases). Sequencing used peripheral blood, obtained 28 days after the second AZD1222 dose. This sequence was found in an adult who received the AZD1222 COVID-19 vaccine. CDR3 coding DNA: TGTGCCAGCAACCGGGACACACCTAACTATGGCTACACCTTC. Amino acids: CASNRDTPNYGYTF.